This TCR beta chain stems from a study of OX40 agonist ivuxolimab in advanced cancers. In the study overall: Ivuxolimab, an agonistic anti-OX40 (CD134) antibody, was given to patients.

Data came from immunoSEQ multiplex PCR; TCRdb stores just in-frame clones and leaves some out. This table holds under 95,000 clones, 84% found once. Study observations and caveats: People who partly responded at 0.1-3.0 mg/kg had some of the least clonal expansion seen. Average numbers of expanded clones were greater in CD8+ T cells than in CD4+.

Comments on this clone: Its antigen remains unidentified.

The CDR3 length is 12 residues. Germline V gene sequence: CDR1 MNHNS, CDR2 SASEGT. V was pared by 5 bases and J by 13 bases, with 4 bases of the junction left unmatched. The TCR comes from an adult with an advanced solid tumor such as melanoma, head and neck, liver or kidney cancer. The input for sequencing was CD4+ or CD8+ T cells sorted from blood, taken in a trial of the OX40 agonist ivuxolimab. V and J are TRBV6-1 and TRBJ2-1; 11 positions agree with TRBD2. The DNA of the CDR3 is TGTGCCAGCAGTTATAGCGGGGGGGCTCAGTTCTTC. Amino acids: CASSYSGGAQFF.